These 5 T cell receptor beta chains share one sample of origin, sequenced in a study of cytomegalovirus exposure and HLA in healthy donors (dated by TCRdb to the late 2010s). Library preparation employed the immunoSEQ multiplex PCR assay. For the multiplex PCR, a mixture combining 60 forward primers for TCR Vbeta segments and 13 reverse primers for TCR Jbeta segments was used. The table was pulled from immuneACCESS by TCRdb, which kept in-frame rearrangements only. Such tables lose some clones; where checked, under half of the loss comes from unresolved V genes, and the rest has no known cause. The sample has around 80,000 clones on record. The ten largest clones capture about 4.9% of the sample. The sample taken for sequencing was PBMCs. The receptors were gathered from a man aged 40-49 years in good health and CMV-seronegative.

The chain is built from TRBV7-2 and TRBJ2-2; D is unclear. The V gene's germline CDR1 is SGHTA and CDR2 FQGNSA. CDR3 length: 15 residues. The germline V and J ends were trimmed by 2 bases and 1 base, with 8 bases remaining between them. The CDR3 DNA follows: TGTGCCAGCAGCTTAACGCGTATGAACACCGGGGAGCTGTTTTTT. It specifies CASSLTRMNTGELFF.

DNA of the CDR3: TGCGCCAGCAGTGGACATCAGGGGGGTGGGGCCAACGTCCTGACTTTC. Translation: CASSGHQGGGANVLTF. The V gene is TRBV10-2, the J gene TRBJ2-6; the D gene is possibly TRBD1 (7 bases). Germline CDR1 WSHSY, CDR2 SAAADI. V was clipped by 4 bases and J by 3 bases, with 13 bases between them. The CDR3 loop spans 16 amino acids.

This chain links TRBV7-8 with TRBJ2-7; 8 bases line up with TRBD1. V trimming: 4 bases; J trimming: 1 base; junction bases outside the gene matches: 3. The germline V gene encodes CDR1 SGHVS and CDR2 FQNEAQ. This CDR3 is built from 14 residues. The CDR3 region has the DNA TGTGCCAGCAGCTCGACAGGGGTTTCCTACGAGCAGTACTTC. Amino acid sequence: CASSSTGVSYEQYF.

This rearrangement joins TRBV18 to TRBJ2-7, with D maybe TRBD2 (5 bases). The germline gives CDR1 KGHSH, CDR2 LQKENI. Trimming removed 0 bases from V and 3 bases from J, with 12 bases in between. The CDR3 length is 15 residues. The chain's CDR3 is CASSPPSSSYYEQYF. CDR3 DNA sequence: TGTGCCAGCTCACCACCATCTAGCAGTTACTACGAGCAGTACTTC.

CDR3 nucleotide sequence: TGTGCCAGCAGCCCTCTCCTTAGTTCTTCCAAAAACATTCAGTACTTC. Encoded protein: CASSPLLSSSKNIQYF. V and J are TRBV9 and TRBJ2-4; unclear D gene. The CDR3 loop spans 16 amino acids. Trimming stripped 4 bases from V and 2 bases from J, with 16 bases between. CDR1 and CDR2 from the germline V gene are SGDLS and YYNGEE.